Sequencing of this T cell receptor beta chain was carried out in a study of blood T cell repertoires in COVID-19. Study-wide background: Sites in the United States, Italy and Spain provided acute and convalescent COVID-19 samples. PBMCs, B-cell-depleted T cells, or T cells provided the cDNA or gDNA that made up the material.

In the study's own analysis: Researchers report that nucleated cell counts were estimated from reference gene primer amplification. Repertoires were generated with immunoSEQ multiplex PCR, while TCRdb's copy carries only in-frame clones and drops some. The D gene and trimming were derived from the DNA, and the V and J assignments and clone size from that table. Of approximately 35,000 clones listed, nearly 80% are singletons. In germline, CDR1 is SGHNT, CDR2 YYREEE (reference sequence). V lost 4 bases and J lost 1; bases outside the gene matches: 4. CDR3 length equals 15 residues. The chain is built from TRBV5-4 and TRBJ1-1; 10 bases map to TRBD1. This clonotype was obtained from a man aged 80 or over with acute or convalescent COVID-19. The sample taken for sequencing was peripheral blood. This chain's CDR3 is CASSTRTGGNTEAFF. The CDR3 DNA follows: TGTGCCAGCAGCACTCGGACAGGGGGGAACACTGAAGCTTTCTTT.